This T cell receptor (beta chain) originates from a study of T cell changes during pregnancy in multiple sclerosis. Some clones are missing from TCRdb's copy, which holds only in-frame ones; the method was immunoSEQ multiplex PCR. The sample contains 70,000 to 85,000 clones, 92% of which appear only once. V dropped 3 bases and J dropped 2 bases, with 15 bases sitting between them. There are 15 residues in the CDR3. CDR1 and CDR2 from the germline V gene are SQVTM and ANQGSEA. The chain employs TRBV29-1 and TRBJ2-3; D remains ambiguous. This TCR came from a female donor with multiple sclerosis, enrolled in a pregnancy study. The sequences come from peripheral blood, collected before pregnancy. CDR3 sequence reads: CSVDPVGQHTDTQYF. The CDR3, as DNA: TGCAGCGTTGACCCGGTTGGGCAGCACACAGATACGCAGTATTTT.